The rows below give T cell receptor beta chains drawn from one sample of a study of T cell responses to AZD1222 COVID-19 vaccine. TCRdb's copy holds only in-frame clones and misses some; the assay was immunoSEQ multiplex PCR. The sample has 140,000 to 150,000 clones, nearly 95% seen once. The sequenced sample was peripheral blood, obtained on day 0 of AZD1222 vaccination. Source of these receptors: an adult in good health. The CDR3 runs from the conserved cysteine through the conserved F or W.

J gene | CDR3 length | V gene | CDR3 protein
TRBJ2-5 | 14 | TRBV7-6 | CASSSRQGWETQYF
TRBJ2-7 | 15 | TRBV9 | CASSVGTGGPYEQYF
TRBJ1-2 | 14 | TRBV13 | CASSIRDGSYGYTF
TRBJ2-7 | 12 | TRBV7-9 | CASSFPGWEQYF
TRBJ2-7 | 16 | TRBV7-9 | CASSFPTTGTAYEQYF
TRBJ1-4 | 18 | TRBV30 | CAWSVGGGRRLKNEKLFF
TRBJ1-5 | 15 | TRBV19 | CASSIGARGNQPQHF
TRBJ2-7 | 14 | TRBV10-3 | CAISAPPPVNEQYF
TRBJ1-2 | 14 | TRBV3-1/TRBV3-2 | CASSQEGRFYGYTF
TRBJ1-4 | 15 | TRBV24-1 | CATSDRSATNEKLFF
TRBJ1-5 | 15 | TRBV4-1 | CASSLRDRSNQPQHF
TRBJ2-7 | 11 | TRBV11-3 | CASSSGQEQYF
TRBJ2-1 | 14 | TRBV6-1 | CASSESELPYEQFF
TRBJ1-2 | 12 | TRBV25-1 | CASSALDRGHGF
TRBJ2-4 | 12 | TRBV2 | CASSTSGTKSHF
TRBJ2-7 | 15 | TRBV19 | CASSIFGTSGYEQYF
TRBJ2-5 | 14 | TRBV6-5 | CASSSRDRQETQYF
TRBJ2-3 | 19 | TRBV11-2 | CASSLVPRGRAGRTDTQYF
TRBJ1-5 | 16 | TRBV19 | CASSIDRGHGNQPQHF
TRBJ1-2 | 13 | TRBV12-3/TRBV12-4 | CASSLSRSEGYTF
TRBJ2-1 | 15 | TRBV27 | CASSLGGRAYNEQFF
TRBJ2-2 | 12 | TRBV6-5 | CASSYGQGKLFF
TRBJ1-5 | 15 | TRBV9 | CASSVGQGPNQPQHF
TRBJ1-6 | 13 | TRBV7-8 | CASSGETRSPLHF
TRBJ2-7 | 13 | TRBV5-8 | CASSLALSYEQYF
TRBJ2-7 | 14 | TRBV30 | CAWSVQSKSYEQYF
TRBJ2-2 | 15 | TRBV28 | CASSLFGGRTGELFF
TRBJ1-2 | 14 | TRBV19 | CASIARDRGYGYTF
TRBJ1-6 | 16 | TRBV27 | CASSLIGSLGDSPLHF
TRBJ1-1 | 14 | TRBV27 | CASSFGQGGTEAFF
TRBJ2-1 | 19 | TRBV3-1/TRBV3-2 | CASSHHPVGLAGGENEQFF
TRBJ2-1 | 12 | TRBV6-5 | CASTNSGGLAFF
TRBJ1-1 | 14 | TRBV29-1 | CSVEGGGQNTEAFF
TRBJ2-2 | 13 | TRBV19 | CASSISVTGELFF
TRBJ2-2 | 14 | TRBV6-6 | CASRPTTGTGELFF
TRBJ2-2 | 14 | TRBV19 | CATLSGTETGELFF
TRBJ1-1 | 14 | TRBV5-3 | CARPGVSMNTEAFF